This T cell receptor (beta chain) comes out of a study of blood T cell repertoires in COVID-19 (dated by TCRdb to 2020 to 2022). Describing the broader study: Collaborator samples came from the United States, Italy and Spain and covered acute and convalescent phases of COVID-19. HLA class I and class II types, where available, came from metadata supplied by the sample provider rather than from assay-based typing. Samples were obtained from the ongoing ImmuneRACE study (first 160 participants) and from 1,254 subjects provided by 6 global collaborators. The dataset comprised deeply sampled blood TCRbeta repertoires from subjects exposed to, actively infected with, or recovered from COVID-19. The prospective study material was composed of cDNA or gDNA derived from T cells, B-cell-depleted T cells, or PBMCs. The repertoires were made available in a free public database intended to serve as a resource for research on the immune response to SARS-CoV-2. The sample metadata nearly always contained a de-identified subject ID, COVID-19 status, age in years and sex.

As for this clone: Its antigen is unknown. Base quality data are lacking; no much larger clone is found one base away.

TCRbeta CDR3 regions were amplified from genomic DNA by means of the immunoSEQ Assay, a bias-controlled multiplex PCR. In the paper's pipeline: Nucleated cell counts per sample were estimated from amplification of reference gene primers within the assay. To quantify the absolute abundance of each unique TCRbeta CDR3 rearrangement, sequence reads were collapsed and filtered. For each sample, productive Simpson clonality was calculated as the square root of Simpson's diversity index over productive rearrangements. Entries here come from immuneACCESS through TCRdb and include only in-frame sequences with V and J called. Some clones fail to appear in such tables; in the studies checked, an unresolved V gene covers under half of the shortfall, and the cause of the remainder is unknown. V, J and clone size are taken as reported in that table, and D and trimming were inferred from the DNA itself. The sample table contains 300,000 to 350,000 clones; only one count was recorded for over 75% of them. Of the sample, roughly 2% falls within the top ten clones.

Participants in the prospective study were enrolled through a virtual design, were aged about 18 to 90 years, and lived in roughly 24 United States geographic areas. Cohort assignment in the prospective study relied on participant-reported clinical history from a screening survey and a study questionnaire. Recovered participants in ImmuneRACE Cohort 3 were defined as having two consecutive negative NP/OP PCR tests, clearance from a healthcare professional, or resolution of symptoms. Each participant in the prospective study had whole blood, serum and a nasopharyngeal or oropharyngeal swab collected by mobile phlebotomists. Prospective study participants could optionally give additional blood draws and questionnaires over an approximately 2-month period. Before DNA extraction, blood samples from the prospective study were shipped at room temperature or frozen. The study at large found these results: The quantity of clinical and demographic metadata differed by source and by participant and was supplied without curation.

CDR1 and CDR2 are read off the germline V gene as SGHRS and YFSETQ. Cut back by 2 bases and 4 bases, the V and J ends lie 6 bases apart. From the cysteine up to the phenylalanine, the CDR3 has a length of 12 residues. Solely the CDR3 DNA is kept, with 36 bases framed from the first base. The sequence is built from TRBV5-1 and TRBJ1-1; the D segment cannot be called with confidence. The sequence derives from a man aged 25-45 years who had recovered from COVID-19. The sequenced material came from PBMCs or T cells enriched from blood (not recorded which). CDR3 protein: CASSLVSTEAFF. The DNA sequence is given as TGCGCCAGCAGCTTAGTTAGCACTGAAGCTTTCTTT. The variable domain in full, with residues beyond the CDR3 obtained from the reference TRBV5-1 and TRBJ1-1 genes, is KAGVTQTPRYLIKTRGQQVTLSCSPISGHRSVSWYQQTPGQGLQFLFEYFSETQRNKGNFPGRFSGRQFSNSRSEMNVSTLELGDSALYLCASSLVSTEAFFGQGTRLTVV.